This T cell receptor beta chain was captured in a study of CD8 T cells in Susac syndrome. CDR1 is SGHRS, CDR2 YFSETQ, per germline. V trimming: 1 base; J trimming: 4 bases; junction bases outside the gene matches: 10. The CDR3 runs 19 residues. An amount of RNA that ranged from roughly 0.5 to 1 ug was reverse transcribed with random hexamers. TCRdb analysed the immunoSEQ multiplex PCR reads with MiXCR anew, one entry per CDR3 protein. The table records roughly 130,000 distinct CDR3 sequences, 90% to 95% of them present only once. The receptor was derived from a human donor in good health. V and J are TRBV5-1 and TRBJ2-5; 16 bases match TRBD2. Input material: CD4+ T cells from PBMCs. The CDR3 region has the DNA TGCGCCAGCAGCTTGATGGGGACTAGCGGGAGGGGACTCGGAGAGACCCAGTACTTC. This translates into CASSLMGTSGRGLGETQYF.